Shown below are 25 T cell receptor beta chains from a single sample sequenced in a study of T cell responses to AZD1222 COVID-19 vaccine (dated by TCRdb to the early 2020s). What the time point label conveys for this sample: about 28 days (+/-7) after the second vaccine dose. The method was the immunoSEQ multiplex PCR assay. TCRdb re-hosts the immuneACCESS table, in-frame sequences only. Its copies lack some clones; in the studies checked, an unresolved V gene accounts for under half of them, and the cause for the rest is not known. The sample table contains more than 90,000 clones; only one count was recorded for 85% to 90% of them. The ten largest account for about 4% of the sample. The specimen comprised peripheral blood, sampled 28 days after the second AZD1222 dose. The receptors were sampled from an adult who received the AZD1222 COVID-19 vaccine.

This chain uses TRBV4-3 with TRBJ2-1; possibly TRBD1 for D (6 bases). The CDR3 sequence is 15 residues long. Germline assignment: CDR1 LGHNA and CDR2 YSLEER. V was clipped by 0 bases and J by 3 bases, with 9 bases between them. Here the CDR3 DNA reads TGCGCCAGCAGCCAAGAAGTCAGGGGCTACAATGAGCAGTTCTTC. Its protein is CASSQEVRGYNEQFF.

The chain combines TRBV6-2 or TRBV6-3 with TRBJ1-4, with D perhaps TRBD1 (5 bases). Germline CDR1 is MNHEY and CDR2 is SVGEGT. The CDR3 spans 14 residues. The V end lost 6 bases, the J end lost 2 bases, and 10 bases lay between the germline ends. The CDR3, as DNA: TGTGCCAGCAGCTGGGGCCCCACTAATGAAAAACTGTTTTTT. Its translation is CASSWGPTNEKLFF.

The chain joins TRBV7-3 to TRBJ2-6, with 13 bases fitting TRBD2. From germline, CDR1 is SGHTA and CDR2 FQGTGA. Trimming took 4 bases from V and 2 from J; bases not matched to a gene: 8. The CDR3 loop spans 19 amino acids. CDR3 sequence: CASSSHVGLAGAGANVLTF. The CDR3 DNA reads TGTGCCAGCAGCTCTCACGTCGGACTAGCGGGAGCTGGGGCCAACGTCCTGACTTTC.

This chain links TRBV28 with TRBJ1-1; D remains unclear. This CDR3 has 15 amino acids. Germline V gene data show CDR1 as MDHEN and CDR2 as SYDVKM. Trimming pared 7 bases from V and 3 bases from J, leaving 18 bases between. CDR3 sequence (DNA): TGTGCCAGCACCTCCTCGCCGGGGAGGGACACTGAAGCTTTCTTT. It specifies CASTSSPGRDTEAFF.

The J gene is TRBJ1-2, the V gene TRBV18, with TRBD1 identical over 11 bases. The germline CDR1 and CDR2 sequences are KGHSH and LQKENI. Unmatched junction bases numbered 0, after V lost 4 bases and J lost 2 bases. CDR3 size: 14 residues. CDR3: CASSRDRGNYGYTF. The CDR3 DNA reads as TGTGCCAGCTCACGGGACAGGGGGAACTATGGCTACACCTTC. The full variable domain, rest sourced from reference TRBV18 and TRBJ1-2, is NAGVMQNPRHLVRRRGQEARLRCSPMKGHSHVYWYRQLPEEGLKFMVYLQKENIIDESGMPKERFSAEFPKEGPSILRIQQVVRGDSAAYFCASSRDRGNYGYTFGSGTRLTVV.

V and J are TRBV19 and TRBJ1-1, with D possibly TRBD1 on 5 matching bases. The CDR3 is 16 amino acids. The germline V and J ends were trimmed by 1 base and 0 bases, with 12 bases remaining between them. Germline CDR1 reads LNHDA; CDR2 reads SQIVND (reference sequence). CDR3 residues: CASSIVRVPMNTEAFF. The CDR3, as DNA: TGTGCCAGTAGTATAGTCAGGGTTCCCATGAACACTGAAGCTTTCTTT. The entire variable domain, with the rest obtained from reference TRBV19 and TRBJ1-1, is as follows: DGGITQSPKYLFRKEGQNVTLSCEQNLNHDAMYWYRQDPGQGLRLIYYSQIVNDFQKGDIAEGYSVSREKKESFPLTVTSAQKNPTAFYLCASSIVRVPMNTEAFFGQGTRLTVV.

The chain joins TRBV29-1 to TRBJ2-1; D gene ambiguous. From germline, CDR1 is SQVTM and CDR2 ANQGSEA. Deletions cut 4 bases from V and 0 bases from J, with 10 bases between. This CDR3 has 14 residues. CDR3 sequence (DNA): TGCAGCGTTGTTGGCCAAATCTCCTACAATGAGCAGTTCTTC. It translates to CSVVGQISYNEQFF.

The gene calls are TRBV29-1 and TRBJ1-2; D may be TRBD1 (5 bases). This CDR3 has 11 residues. Trimming took off 2 bases at V and 8 bases at J, with 9 bases between the two ends. Germline CDR1 SQVTM, CDR2 ANQGSEA. This CDR3 reads CSVEMRGGYTF. Written as DNA, the CDR3 is TGCAGCGTTGAAATGCGGGGGGGCTACACCTTC.

The chain combines TRBV6-6 with TRBJ1-1, with a weak D call TRBD1 (5 bases). Germline CDR1 MNHNY, CDR2 SVGAGI (reference sequence). Trimming took 2 bases from V and 2 from J, leaving 9 bases between them. The CDR3 runs 14 residues. CDR3 residues: CASSYAGGNTEAFF. The CDR3 DNA reads as TGTGCCAGCAGTTACGCTGGGGGTAACACTGAAGCTTTCTTT.

J is TRBJ2-5 and V is TRBV19, with 10 bases that match TRBD1. V shed 6 bases, J shed 4 bases, and the junction held 5 bases outside the gene matches. The CDR3 is made up of 14 amino acids. The germline V gene encodes CDR1 LNHDA and CDR2 SQIVND (reference sequence). CDR3 protein: CASSRTGGSETQYF. CDR3 nucleotides: TGTGCCAGTAGCCGGACAGGGGGTTCAGAGACCCAGTACTTC.

The V and J genes are TRBV27 and TRBJ2-7, with TRBD2 matching 9 bases. The CDR3 is 18 amino acids. With 3 bases clipped from V and 4 bases from J, the junction kept 16 bases outside the gene matches. Germline V gene data show CDR1 as MNHEY and CDR2 as SMNVEV (reference sequence). CDR3 bases: TGTGCCAGCAGTTTCTCTAGGGCGGGAGGGCCCCGTTCTTACGAGCAGTACTTC. Its translation is CASSFSRAGGPRSYEQYF.

The table lists this clone with a count of one. The CDR3 coding sequence is TGTGCCAGTAGTACCATTACAGGGTCGGGGACCTTC. It codes for CASSTITGSGTF. This rearrangement joins TRBV19 to TRBJ1-2; perhaps TRBD1 as D (6 bases). V shed 4 bases and J shed 14 bases, with 17 bases lying between them. The CDR3 totals 12 residues. Germline lookup yields CDR1 LNHDA and CDR2 SQIVND (reference sequence).

This clone appeared a single time. The V call is TRBV28, the J call TRBJ1-1, with 8 bases aligning to TRBD1. CDR1 and CDR2 (germline): MDHEN, SYDVKM. With 6 bases clipped from V and 12 bases from J, the junction kept 15 bases outside the gene matches. The CDR3 loop spans 14 amino acids. The CDR3, as DNA: TGTGCCAGCAGACGATCAGGGGGCGGGGATACGACTTTCTTT. Translated, it gives CASRRSGGGDTTFF. The whole variable domain, remainder taken from reference TRBV28 and TRBJ1-1, is DVKVTQSSRYLVKRTGEKVFLECVQDMDHENMFWYRQDPGLGLRLIYFSYDVKMKEKGDIPEGYSVSREKKERFSLILESASTNQTSMYLCASRRSGGGDTTFFGQGTRLTVV.

The V and J genes are TRBV6-5 and TRBJ2-2; maybe TRBD2 (7 bases). The germline V and J ends were trimmed by 11 bases and 0 bases, with 10 bases remaining between them. This CDR3 contains 13 residues. Germline CDR1 reads MNHEY; CDR2 reads SVGAGI. The CDR3 DNA is TGTGCCTGCGGGGGCCCGAACACCGGGGAGCTGTTTTTT. Protein product: CACGGPNTGELFF.

A few counts support this clone. The genes are TRBV18 and TRBJ2-2; D is uncertain. The ends were cut back, 3 bases at V and 1 base at J, with 15 bases in the middle. This CDR3 is 17 amino acids long. The V gene's germline CDR1 is KGHSH and CDR2 LQKENI. The CDR3 coding sequence is TGTGCCAGCTCACCGATTCTTAGTAGGCTGAACACCGGGGAGCTGTTTTTT. It specifies CASSPILSRLNTGELFF.

The rearrangement joins TRBV5-4 to TRBJ1-6; 9 nucleotides match TRBD1. CDR1 and CDR2 from the germline V gene are SGHNT and YYREEE (reference sequence). The J segment lost 2 bases and the V segment lost 4 bases, leaving 7 bases of the junction unmatched. The CDR3 runs 17 residues. In DNA, the CDR3 is TGTGCCAGCAGCCCTGACAGGGGGATCACCTATAATTCACCCCTCCACTTT. It is translated as CASSPDRGITYNSPLHF.

The rearrangement links TRBV5-4 to TRBJ1-6; no clear D. Germline V CDR1 and CDR2: SGHNT, YYREEE (reference sequence). V lost 1 base and J lost 8, with 13 bases in between. The CDR3 is 15 residues long. The CDR3 region is CASSLLSDRDSPLHF. The DNA of the CDR3 is TGTGCCAGCAGCTTGCTTTCAGACCGGGATTCACCCCTCCACTTT.

The gene calls are TRBV7-2 and TRBJ1-1; D is undetermined. Germline V lookup: CDR1 SGHTA, CDR2 FQGNSA. The germline V and J ends were trimmed by 5 bases and 0 bases, with 10 bases remaining between them. The length of the CDR3 is 14 residues. CDR3 residues: CASSPRNLNTEAFF. The CDR3 nucleotides read TGTGCCAGCAGCCCGCGGAACCTGAACACTGAAGCTTTCTTT.

The gene calls are TRBV7-2 and TRBJ1-1, with D possibly being TRBD1 (6 bases). Per germline, CDR1 SGHTA and CDR2 FQGNSA. The CDR3 contains 14 residues. V was cut by 5 bases and J by 0 bases, with 10 bases left in between. The CDR3 region is CASSPDRLNTEAFF. The CDR3 DNA reads as TGTGCCAGCAGCCCCGACAGGTTGAACACTGAAGCTTTCTTT.

Here the CDR3 DNA reads TGTGCCAGCATCCCAGACAGTGGGAGGAACACTGAAGCTTTCTTT. Translating it yields CASIPDSGRNTEAFF. The V and J genes are TRBV6-5 and TRBJ1-1; a weak D match, TRBD1 (5 bases). Between the trimmed V and J ends, which lost 7 bases and 1 base, there was a span of 16 bases. The CDR3 has 15 amino acids. Per the germline V gene, CDR1 is MNHEY and CDR2 is SVGAGI.

The chain joins TRBV6-1 to TRBJ2-2; 7 nucleotides match TRBD2. V shed 1 base, J shed 6 bases, and the junction held 5 bases outside the gene matches. Looked up from germline, CDR1 is MNHNS and CDR2 is SASEGT. The CDR3 sequence is 15 residues long. The CDR3 DNA follows: TGTGCCAGCAGTGAAGAGGCGGGAGTGGCCGGGGAGCTGTTTTTT. Protein: CASSEEAGVAGELFF.

The rearrangement uses TRBV18 and TRBJ1-3; D remains unclear. Looked up from germline, CDR1 is KGHSH and CDR2 is LQKENI. Trimming removed 2 bases at V and 0 bases at J, with 8 bases between. The CDR3 extends over 15 amino acids. The CDR3 coding sequence is TGTGCCAGCTCACCAAGAGTGGACTCTGGAAACACCATATATTTT. Translated, it gives CASSPRVDSGNTIYF.

The gene calls are TRBV30 and TRBJ1-2; TRBD1 matches 7 bases. Germline CDR1 is GTSNPN and CDR2 is SVGIG (reference sequence). The CDR3 is 19 residues long. J lost 3 bases, V lost 0 bases, and 19 bases had no gene match. The CDR3 loop reads CAWSVLNVDREIIDYGYTF. The CDR3 DNA follows: TGTGCCTGGAGTGTATTAAACGTCGACAGGGAGATTATCGACTATGGCTACACCTTC.

The V gene is TRBV29-1, the J gene TRBJ2-2; no firm D call. V lost 2 bases and J 2 bases, leaving 3 bases between the germline ends. Germline V gene lookup returns CDR1 SQVTM and CDR2 ANQGSEA. CDR3 length: 12 residues. As DNA, the CDR3 is TGCAGCGTTGAACGTAACACCGGGGAGCTGTTTTTT. It encodes CSVERNTGELFF.

This chain joins TRBV7-9 and TRBJ2-3, with D possibly being TRBD2 (6 bases). The CDR3 spans 14 residues. The ends were cut back, 5 bases at V and 4 bases at J, with 13 bases in the middle. CDR1 SEHNR and CDR2 FQNEAQ come from the germline V gene (reference sequence). The CDR3 coding sequence is TGTGCCAGCAGCCCGCTGACTAGTGCAGATACGCAGTATTTT. Its protein product is CASSPLTSADTQYF.